The 4 T cell receptor beta chains listed next were all sequenced from one sample in a study of spatial heterogeneity in lung cancer. Study findings and constraints: The number of expanded tumor alpha and beta chains correlated with mutation number.

TCRdb ran MiXCR on the 5' RACE reads and lists one entry per CDR3 protein. Altogether about 9,200 distinct CDR3 sequences are present, around 5% being singletons, with the ten largest covering 14%. Antigen specificity for these receptors is unknown. Noted time point: sample taken at primary tumor resection. Sample: lung tumor tissue, taken at surgery. The source of these receptors is a female donor with early-stage non-small cell lung cancer.

By proportion, this clonotype is medium-sized. A read error may explain this, as a much larger clone is one base away. The gene calls are TRBV2 and TRBJ1-2; 7 positions match TRBD1. CDR1 SNHLY and CDR2 FYNNEI come from the germline V gene. The CDR3 runs to 13 residues. CDR3 protein: CASLLGQVDGYNF. The CDR3 coding sequence is TGTGCCAGTTTGCTCGGACAGGTGGATGGCTACAACTTC.

At least ten counts were recorded for this clonotype. This chain connects TRBV12-3 or TRBV12-4 to TRBJ2-7; D not certain. This CDR3 spans 12 amino acids. V gave up 5 bases and J gave up 6 bases, with 11 bases separating them. CDR3 in DNA: TGTGCCAGCAGTAGGGATACATTCGAGCAGTACTTC. It translates to CASSRDTFEQYF.

In this sample, this clonotype turned up once. CDR3 coding DNA: TGTGCCAGCAGTCCCGGGACAGGGGGGGGGGAGCAGTTCTTC. Its protein is CASSPGTGGGEQFF. The rearrangement joins TRBV2 to TRBJ2-1, with 11 bases fitting TRBD1. In germline, CDR1 is SNHLY, CDR2 FYNNEI. This CDR3 contains 14 residues. V was clipped by 5 bases and J by 10 bases; unmatched bases: 7.

This clonotype was seen at least ten times. V and J are TRBV4-2 and TRBJ2-3, with TRBD2 matching 8 bases. The CDR3 has 16 amino acids. The J segment lost 3 bases and the V segment lost 0 bases, leaving 5 bases of the junction unmatched. Germline V lookup: CDR1 LGHNA, CDR2 YNFKEQ. The CDR3 DNA reads as TGTGCCAGCAGCCAAGAGAGAGCGGGAGTTACAGATACGCAGTATTTT. Translating it yields CASSQERAGVTDTQYF.